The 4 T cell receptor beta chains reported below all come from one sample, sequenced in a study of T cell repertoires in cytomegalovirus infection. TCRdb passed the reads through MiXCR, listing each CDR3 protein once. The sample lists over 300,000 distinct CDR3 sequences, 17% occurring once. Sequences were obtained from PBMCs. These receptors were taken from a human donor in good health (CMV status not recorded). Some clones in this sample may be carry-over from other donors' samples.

CDR3 amino acids: CASSPRQGIDGYTF. Here the CDR3 DNA reads TGTGCCAGCAGCCCACGACAGGGCATCGATGGCTACACCTTC. The chain uses TRBV7-9 and TRBJ1-2; TRBD1 matches 7 bases. Per the germline V gene, CDR1 is SEHNR and CDR2 is FQNEAQ (reference sequence). The CDR3 is made up of 14 amino acids. The V and J ends lost 5 bases and 6 bases, in that order; junction bases with no gene match: 9.

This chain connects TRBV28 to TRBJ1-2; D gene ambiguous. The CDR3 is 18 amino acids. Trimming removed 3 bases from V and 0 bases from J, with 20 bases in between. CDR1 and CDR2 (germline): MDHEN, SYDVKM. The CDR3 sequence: CASSFLGEEGGTNYGYTF. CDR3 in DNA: TGTGCCAGCAGTTTCCTCGGGGAGGAAGGAGGGACTAACTATGGCTACACCTTC.

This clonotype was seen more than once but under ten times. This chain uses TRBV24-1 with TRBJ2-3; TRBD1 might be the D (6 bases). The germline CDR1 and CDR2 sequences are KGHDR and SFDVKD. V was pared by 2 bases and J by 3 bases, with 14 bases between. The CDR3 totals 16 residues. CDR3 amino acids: CATSDSSGGWTDTQYF. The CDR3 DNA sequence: TGTGCCACCAGTGATTCTAGTGGGGGCTGGACAGATACGCAGTATTTT.

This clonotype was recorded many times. CDR3 loop: CSAVKTGTNTEAFF. The DNA for the CDR3 is TGCAGTGCTGTAAAGACAGGGACGAACACTGAAGCTTTCTTT. The V gene is TRBV20-1, the J gene TRBJ1-1, with 7 bases aligning to TRBD1. Germline values: CDR1 DFQATT, CDR2 SNEGSKA (reference sequence). CDR3 length: 14 residues. With V trimmed by 5 bases and J by 1 base, 7 bases remained unmatched.